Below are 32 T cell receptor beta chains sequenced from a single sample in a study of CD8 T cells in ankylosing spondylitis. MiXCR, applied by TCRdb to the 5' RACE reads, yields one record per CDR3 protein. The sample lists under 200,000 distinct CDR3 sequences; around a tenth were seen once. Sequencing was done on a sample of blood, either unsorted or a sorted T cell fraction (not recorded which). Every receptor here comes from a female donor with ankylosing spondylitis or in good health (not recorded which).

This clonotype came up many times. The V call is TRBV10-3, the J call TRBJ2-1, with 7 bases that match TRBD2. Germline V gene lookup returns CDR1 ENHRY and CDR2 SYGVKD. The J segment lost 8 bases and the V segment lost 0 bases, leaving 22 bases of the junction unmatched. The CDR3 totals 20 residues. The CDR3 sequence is CAISESDPLAAPPYGDEQFF. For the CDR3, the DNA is TGTGCCATCAGTGAGTCGGATCCCCTAGCGGCCCCACCCTACGGGGATGAGCAGTTCTTC.

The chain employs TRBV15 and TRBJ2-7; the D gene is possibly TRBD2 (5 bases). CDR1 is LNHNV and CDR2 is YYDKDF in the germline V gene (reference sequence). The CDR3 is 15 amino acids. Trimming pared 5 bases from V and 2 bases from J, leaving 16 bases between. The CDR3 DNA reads TGTGCCACCAGCTACGGACCCGAAGCGGCCTACGAGCAGTACTTC. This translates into CATSYGPEAAYEQYF.

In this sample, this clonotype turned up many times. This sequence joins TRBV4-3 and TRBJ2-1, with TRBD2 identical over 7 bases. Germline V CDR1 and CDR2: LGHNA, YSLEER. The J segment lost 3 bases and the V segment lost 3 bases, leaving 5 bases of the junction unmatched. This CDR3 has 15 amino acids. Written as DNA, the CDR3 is TGCGCCAGCAGCCAGCAAGCGGGAAACTACAATGAGCAGTTCTTC. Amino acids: CASSQQAGNYNEQFF.

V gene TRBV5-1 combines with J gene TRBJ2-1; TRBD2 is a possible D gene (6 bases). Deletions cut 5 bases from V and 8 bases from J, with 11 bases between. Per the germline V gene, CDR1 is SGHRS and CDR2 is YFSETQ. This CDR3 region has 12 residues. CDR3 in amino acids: CASSFRRDEQFF. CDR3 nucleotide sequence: TGCGCCAGCAGTTTTAGGAGGGATGAGCAGTTCTTC. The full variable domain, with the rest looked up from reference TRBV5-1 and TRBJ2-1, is KAGVTQTPRYLIKTRGQQVTLSCSPISGHRSVSWYQQTPGQGLQFLFEYFSETQRNKGNFPGRFSGRQFSNSRSEMNVSTLELGDSALYLCASSFRRDEQFFGPGTRLTVL.

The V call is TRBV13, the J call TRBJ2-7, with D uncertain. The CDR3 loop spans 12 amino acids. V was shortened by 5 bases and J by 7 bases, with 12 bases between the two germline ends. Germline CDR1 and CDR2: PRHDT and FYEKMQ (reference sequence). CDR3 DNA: TGTGCCAGCAGCCTCCTCGAGGAGGAGCAGTACTTC. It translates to CASSLLEEEQYF.

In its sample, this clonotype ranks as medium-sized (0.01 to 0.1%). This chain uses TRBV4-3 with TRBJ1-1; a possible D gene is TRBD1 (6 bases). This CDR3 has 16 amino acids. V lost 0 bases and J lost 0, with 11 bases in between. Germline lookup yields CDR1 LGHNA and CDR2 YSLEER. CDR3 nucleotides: TGCGCCAGCAGCCAAGACTTCTCAGGGGTGAACACTGAAGCTTTCTTT. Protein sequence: CASSQDFSGVNTEAFF.

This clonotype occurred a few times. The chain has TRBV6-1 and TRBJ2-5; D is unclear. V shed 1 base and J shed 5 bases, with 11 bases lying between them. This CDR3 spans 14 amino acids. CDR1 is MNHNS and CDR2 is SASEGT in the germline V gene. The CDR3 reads CASSEDGYRETQYF. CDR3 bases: TGTGCCAGCAGTGAAGACGGGTACCGGGAGACCCAGTACTTC.

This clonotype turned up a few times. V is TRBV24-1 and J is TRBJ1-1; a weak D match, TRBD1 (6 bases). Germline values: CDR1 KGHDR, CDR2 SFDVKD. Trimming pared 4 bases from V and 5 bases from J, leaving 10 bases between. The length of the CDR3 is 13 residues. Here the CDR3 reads CATSDATGTEAFF. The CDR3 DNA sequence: TGTGCCACCAGTGACGCTACAGGGACTGAAGCTTTCTTT.

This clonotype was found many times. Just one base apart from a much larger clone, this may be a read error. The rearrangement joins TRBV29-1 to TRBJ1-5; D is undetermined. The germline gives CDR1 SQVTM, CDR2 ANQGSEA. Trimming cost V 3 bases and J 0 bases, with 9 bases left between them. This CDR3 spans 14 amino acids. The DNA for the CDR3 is TGCAGCGTTGACTCAGAGCTTAGCAATCAGCCCCAGCATTTT. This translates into CSVDSELSNQPQHF.

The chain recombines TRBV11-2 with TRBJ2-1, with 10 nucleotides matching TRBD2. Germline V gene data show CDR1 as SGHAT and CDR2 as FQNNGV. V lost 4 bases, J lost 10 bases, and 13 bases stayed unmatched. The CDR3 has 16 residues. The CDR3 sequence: CASSSAGLAVWGEQFF. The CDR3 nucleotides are TGTGCCAGCAGCTCCGCTGGACTAGCGGTATGGGGCGAGCAGTTCTTC.

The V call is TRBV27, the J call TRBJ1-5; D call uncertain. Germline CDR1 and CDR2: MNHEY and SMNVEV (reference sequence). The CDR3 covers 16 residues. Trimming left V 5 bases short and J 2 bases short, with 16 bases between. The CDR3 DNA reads TGTGCCAGCAGTCCGCGACCGGAAAGGGGCAATCAGCCCCAGCATTTT. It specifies CASSPRPERGNQPQHF.

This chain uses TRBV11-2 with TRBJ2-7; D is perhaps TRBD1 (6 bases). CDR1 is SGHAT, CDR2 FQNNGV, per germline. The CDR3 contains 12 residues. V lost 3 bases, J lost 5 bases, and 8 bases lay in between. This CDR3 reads CASSFTGNEQYF. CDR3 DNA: TGTGCCAGCAGCTTCACAGGGAACGAGCAGTACTTC.

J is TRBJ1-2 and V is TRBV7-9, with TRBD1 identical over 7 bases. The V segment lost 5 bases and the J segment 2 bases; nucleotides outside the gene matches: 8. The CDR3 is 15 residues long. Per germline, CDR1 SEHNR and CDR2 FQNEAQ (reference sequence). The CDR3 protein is CASSHERGQNYGYTF. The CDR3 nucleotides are TGTGCCAGCAGCCATGAAAGGGGACAGAACTATGGCTACACCTTC.

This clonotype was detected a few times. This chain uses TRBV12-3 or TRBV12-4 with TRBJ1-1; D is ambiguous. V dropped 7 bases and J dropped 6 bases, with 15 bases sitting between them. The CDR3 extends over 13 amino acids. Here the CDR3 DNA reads TGTGCCAGCACCCCCCTCCCTGGGGCTGAAGCTTTCTTT. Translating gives CASTPLPGAEAFF.

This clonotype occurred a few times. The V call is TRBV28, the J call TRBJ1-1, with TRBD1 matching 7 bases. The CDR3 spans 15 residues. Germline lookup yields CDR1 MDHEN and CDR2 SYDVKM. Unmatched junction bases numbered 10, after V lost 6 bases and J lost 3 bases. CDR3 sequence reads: CASRQGRISDTEAFF. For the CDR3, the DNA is TGTGCCAGCAGACAGGGGCGCATCTCTGACACTGAAGCTTTCTTT. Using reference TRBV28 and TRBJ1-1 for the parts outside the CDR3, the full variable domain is DVKVTQSSRYLVKRTGEKVFLECVQDMDHENMFWYRQDPGLGLRLIYFSYDVKMKEKGDIPEGYSVSREKKERFSLILESASTNQTSMYLCASRQGRISDTEAFFGQGTRLTVV.

DNA of the CDR3: TGTGCCAGCAGTTTAGGAGGGGGGGAGACAGATACGCAGTATTTT. Amino acid sequence: CASSLGGGETDTQYF. The chain links TRBV12-3 or TRBV12-4 to TRBJ2-3; maybe TRBD2 (7 bases). The CDR3 runs to 15 residues. Trimming removed 1 base from V and 3 bases from J, with 11 bases in between.

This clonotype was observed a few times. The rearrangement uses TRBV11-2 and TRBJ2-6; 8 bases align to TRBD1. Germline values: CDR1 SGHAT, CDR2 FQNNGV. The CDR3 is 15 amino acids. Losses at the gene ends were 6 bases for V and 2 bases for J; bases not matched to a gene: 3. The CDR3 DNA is TGTGCCAGCAGTTCGGGACAGGCTGGGGCCAACGTCCTGACTTTC. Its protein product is CASSSGQAGANVLTF.

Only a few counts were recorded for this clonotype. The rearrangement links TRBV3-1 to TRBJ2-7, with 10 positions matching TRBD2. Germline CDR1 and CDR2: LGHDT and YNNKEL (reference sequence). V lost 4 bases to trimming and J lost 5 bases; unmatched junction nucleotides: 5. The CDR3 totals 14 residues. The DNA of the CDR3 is TGTGCCAGCAGCCTAGCGGGAGGAGGAGACGAGCAGTACTTC. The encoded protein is CASSLAGGGDEQYF.

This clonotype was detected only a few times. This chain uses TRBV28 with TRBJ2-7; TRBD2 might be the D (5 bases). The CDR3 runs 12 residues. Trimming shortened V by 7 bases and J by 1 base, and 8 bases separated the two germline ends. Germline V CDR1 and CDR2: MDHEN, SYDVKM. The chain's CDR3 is CASMSGSYEQYF. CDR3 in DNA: TGTGCCAGCATGTCGGGGTCCTACGAGCAGTACTTC.

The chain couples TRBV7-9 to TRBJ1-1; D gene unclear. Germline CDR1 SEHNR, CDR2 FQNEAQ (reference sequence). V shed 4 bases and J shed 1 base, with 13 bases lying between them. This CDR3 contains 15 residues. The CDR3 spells CASSSPGSSNTEAFF. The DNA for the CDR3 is TGTGCCAGCAGCTCCCCGGGATCATCGAACACTGAAGCTTTCTTT.

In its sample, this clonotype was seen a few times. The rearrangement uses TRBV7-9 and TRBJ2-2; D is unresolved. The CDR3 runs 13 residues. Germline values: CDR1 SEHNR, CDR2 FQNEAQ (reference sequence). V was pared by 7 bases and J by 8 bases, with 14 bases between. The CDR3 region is CASTLGSEGELFF. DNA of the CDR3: TGTGCCAGCACCCTGGGGTCGGAGGGGGAGCTGTTTTTT.

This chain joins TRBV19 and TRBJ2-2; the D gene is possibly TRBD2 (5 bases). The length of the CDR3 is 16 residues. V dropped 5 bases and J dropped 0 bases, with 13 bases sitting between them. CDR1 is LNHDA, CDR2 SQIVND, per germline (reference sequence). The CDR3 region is CASSSRRFSNTGELFF. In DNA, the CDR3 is TGTGCCAGTAGTTCAAGGAGGTTTTCGAACACCGGGGAGCTGTTTTTT.

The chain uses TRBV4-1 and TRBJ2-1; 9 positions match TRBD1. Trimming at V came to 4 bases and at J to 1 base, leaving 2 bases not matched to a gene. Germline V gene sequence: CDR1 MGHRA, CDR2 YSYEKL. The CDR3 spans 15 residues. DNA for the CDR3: TGCGCCAGCAGCCGAGACAGGGGGTCCTACAATGAGCAGTTCTTC. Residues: CASSRDRGSYNEQFF.

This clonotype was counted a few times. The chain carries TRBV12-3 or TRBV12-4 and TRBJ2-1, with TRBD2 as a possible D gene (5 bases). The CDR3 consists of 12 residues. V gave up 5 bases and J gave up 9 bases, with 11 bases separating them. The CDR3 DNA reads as TGTGCCAGCAGTCAAATTGGGAGTGAGCAGTTCTTC. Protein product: CASSQIGSEQFF.

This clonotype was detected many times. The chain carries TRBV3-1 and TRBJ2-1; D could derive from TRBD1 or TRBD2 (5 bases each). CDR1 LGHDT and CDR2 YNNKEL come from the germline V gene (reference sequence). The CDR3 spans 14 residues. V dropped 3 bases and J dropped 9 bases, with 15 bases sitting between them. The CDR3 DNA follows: TGTGCCAGCAGCCAGACTCTTCATGGGGGTGAGCAGTTCTTC. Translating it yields CASSQTLHGGEQFF.

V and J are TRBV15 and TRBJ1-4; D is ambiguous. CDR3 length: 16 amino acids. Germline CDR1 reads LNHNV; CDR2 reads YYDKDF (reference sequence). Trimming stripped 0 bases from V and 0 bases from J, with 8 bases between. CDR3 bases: TGTGCCACCAGCAGAGAGAGAGATGCAACTAATGAAAAACTGTTTTTT. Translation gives CATSRERDATNEKLFF.

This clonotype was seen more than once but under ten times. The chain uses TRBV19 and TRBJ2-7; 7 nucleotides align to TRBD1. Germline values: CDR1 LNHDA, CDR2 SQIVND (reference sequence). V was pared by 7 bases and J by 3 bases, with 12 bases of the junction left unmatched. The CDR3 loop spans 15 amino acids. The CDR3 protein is CASILDRPKIYEQYF. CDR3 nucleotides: TGTGCCAGTATACTGGACAGGCCGAAGATCTACGAGCAGTACTTC.

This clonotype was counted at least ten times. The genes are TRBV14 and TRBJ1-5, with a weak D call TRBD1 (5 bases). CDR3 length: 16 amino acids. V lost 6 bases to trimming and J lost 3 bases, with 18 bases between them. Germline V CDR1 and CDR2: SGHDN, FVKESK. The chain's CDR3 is CASSRLLGRLNQPQHF. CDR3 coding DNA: TGTGCCAGCAGTCGCTTGCTGGGACGGCTCAATCAGCCCCAGCATTTT.

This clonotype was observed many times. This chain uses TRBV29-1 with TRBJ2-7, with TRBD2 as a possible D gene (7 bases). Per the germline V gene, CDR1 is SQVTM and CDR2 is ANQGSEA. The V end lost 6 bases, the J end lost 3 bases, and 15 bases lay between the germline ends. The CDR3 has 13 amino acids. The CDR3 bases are TGCAGCGTCCAAGCGGGACATTACTACGAGCAGTACTTC. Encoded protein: CSVQAGHYYEQYF.

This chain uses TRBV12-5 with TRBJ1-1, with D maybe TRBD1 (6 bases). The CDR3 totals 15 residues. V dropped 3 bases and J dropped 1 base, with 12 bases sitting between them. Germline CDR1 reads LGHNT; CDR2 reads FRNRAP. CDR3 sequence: CASGFLHRENTEAFF. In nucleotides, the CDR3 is TGTGCTAGTGGTTTCCTTCACAGGGAGAACACTGAAGCTTTCTTT. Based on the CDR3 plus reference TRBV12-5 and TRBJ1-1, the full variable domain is DARVTQTPRHKVTEMGQEVTMRCQPILGHNTVFWYRQTMMQGLELLAYFRNRAPLDDSGMPKDRFSAEMPDATLATLKIQPSEPRDSAVYFCASGFLHRENTEAFFGQGTRLTVV.

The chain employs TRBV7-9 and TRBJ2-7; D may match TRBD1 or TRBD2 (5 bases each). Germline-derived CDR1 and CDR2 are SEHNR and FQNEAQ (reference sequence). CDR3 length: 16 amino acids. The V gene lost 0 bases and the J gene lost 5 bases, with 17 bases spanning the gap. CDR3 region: CASSLARAGFLDEQYF. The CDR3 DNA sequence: TGTGCCAGCAGCTTAGCGAGGGCAGGGTTTTTAGACGAGCAGTACTTC.

The CDR3 bases are TGTGCCAGCAGTTTAATCAGCGACAGTAGCTATGGCTACACCTTC. As protein: CASSLISDSSYGYTF. The chain is built from TRBV28 and TRBJ1-2; possibly TRBD1 for D (5 bases). Trimming removed 2 bases from V and 4 bases from J, with 14 bases in between. This CDR3 has 15 amino acids. Germline V gives CDR1 MDHEN, CDR2 SYDVKM.